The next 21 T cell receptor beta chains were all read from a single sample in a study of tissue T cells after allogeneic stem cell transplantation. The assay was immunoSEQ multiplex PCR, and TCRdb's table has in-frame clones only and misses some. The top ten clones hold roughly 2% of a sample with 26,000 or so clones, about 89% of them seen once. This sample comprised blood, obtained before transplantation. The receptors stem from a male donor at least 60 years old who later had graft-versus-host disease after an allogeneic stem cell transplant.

As DNA, the CDR3 is TGTGCCAGCAGTTCCCCGACTAGCGGGGGGCCGCGAAGACCCTACGAGCAGTACTTC. Translation gives CASSSPTSGGPRRPYEQYF. This rearrangement joins TRBV27 to TRBJ2-7; TRBD2 agrees at 13 bases. With V trimmed by 4 bases and J by 2 bases, 14 bases remained unmatched. CDR1 and CDR2 from the germline V gene are MNHEY and SMNVEV (reference sequence). The CDR3 totals 19 residues.

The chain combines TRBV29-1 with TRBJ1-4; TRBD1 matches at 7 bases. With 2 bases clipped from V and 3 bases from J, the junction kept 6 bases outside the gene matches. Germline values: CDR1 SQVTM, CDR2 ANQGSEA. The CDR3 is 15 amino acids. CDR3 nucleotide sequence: TGCAGCGTTGAACTACAGGGGTACGCTAATGAAAAACTGTTTTTT. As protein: CSVELQGYANEKLFF.

The CDR3 region is CASSQVGRGATNEKLFF. DNA for the CDR3: TGTGCCAGCAGCCAAGTCGGCAGGGGAGCAACTAATGAAAAACTGTTTTTT. The chain combines TRBV3-1 (or the pseudogene TRBV3-2) with TRBJ1-4; tentatively, D is TRBD1 (6 bases). Between the trimmed V and J ends, which lost 1 base and 0 bases, there was a span of 12 bases. Germline V gene lookup returns CDR1 LGHDT and CDR2 YNNKEL (reference sequence). The CDR3 contains 17 residues.

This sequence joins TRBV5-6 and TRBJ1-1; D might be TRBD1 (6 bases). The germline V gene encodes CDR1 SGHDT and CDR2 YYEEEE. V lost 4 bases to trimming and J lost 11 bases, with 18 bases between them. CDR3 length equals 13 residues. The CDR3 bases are TGTGCCAGCAGCCGGGGGACAAACCCGTCGGCTTTCTTT. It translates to CASSRGTNPSAFF.

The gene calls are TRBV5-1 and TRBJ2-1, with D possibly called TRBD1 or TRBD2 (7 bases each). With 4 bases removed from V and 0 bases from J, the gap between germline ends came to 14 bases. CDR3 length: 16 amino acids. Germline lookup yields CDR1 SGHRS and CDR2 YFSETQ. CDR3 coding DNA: TGCGCCAGCAGCAGCAGGGGGGGTGGCTCCTACAATGAGCAGTTCTTC. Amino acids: CASSSRGGGSYNEQFF. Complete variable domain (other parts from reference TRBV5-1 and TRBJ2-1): KAGVTQTPRYLIKTRGQQVTLSCSPISGHRSVSWYQQTPGQGLQFLFEYFSETQRNKGNFPGRFSGRQFSNSRSEMNVSTLELGDSALYLCASSSRGGGSYNEQFFGPGTRLTVL.

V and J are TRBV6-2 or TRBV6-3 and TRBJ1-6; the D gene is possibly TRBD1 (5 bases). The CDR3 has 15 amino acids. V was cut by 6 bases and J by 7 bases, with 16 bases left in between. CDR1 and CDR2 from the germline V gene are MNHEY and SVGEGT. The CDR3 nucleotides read TGTGCCAGCAGCCCCCGCAGGGATGAGAATTCACCCCTCCACTTT. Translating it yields CASSPRRDENSPLHF.

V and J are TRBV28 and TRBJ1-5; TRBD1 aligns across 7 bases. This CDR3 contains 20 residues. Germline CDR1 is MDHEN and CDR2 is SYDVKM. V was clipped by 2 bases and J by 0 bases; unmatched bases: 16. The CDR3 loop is CASSLKGMLGTVTSNQPQHF. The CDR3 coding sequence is TGTGCCAGCAGTTTAAAAGGAATGTTGGGGACAGTAACTAGCAATCAGCCCCAGCATTTT. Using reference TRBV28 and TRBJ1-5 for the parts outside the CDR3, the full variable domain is DVKVTQSSRYLVKRTGEKVFLECVQDMDHENMFWYRQDPGLGLRLIYFSYDVKMKEKGDIPEGYSVSREKKERFSLILESASTNQTSMYLCASSLKGMLGTVTSNQPQHFGDGTRLSIL.

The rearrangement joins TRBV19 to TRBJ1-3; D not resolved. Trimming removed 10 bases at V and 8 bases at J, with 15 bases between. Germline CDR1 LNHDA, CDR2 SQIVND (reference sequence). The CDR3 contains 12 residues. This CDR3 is CATQKDWDTIYF. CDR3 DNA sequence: TGTGCCACCCAGAAGGACTGGGACACCATATATTTT. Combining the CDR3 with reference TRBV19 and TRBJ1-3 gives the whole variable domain DGGITQSPKYLFRKEGQNVTLSCEQNLNHDAMYWYRQDPGQGLRLIYYSQIVNDFQKGDIAEGYSVSREKKESFPLTVTSAQKNPTAFYLCATQKDWDTIYFGEGSWLTVV.

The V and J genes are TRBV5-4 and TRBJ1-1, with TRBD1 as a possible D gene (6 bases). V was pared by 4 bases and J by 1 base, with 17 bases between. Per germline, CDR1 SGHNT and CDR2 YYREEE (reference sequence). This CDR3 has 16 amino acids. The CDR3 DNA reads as TGTGCCAGCAGCGGCCGTCGTCAGGGGTCGAACACTGAAGCTTTCTTT. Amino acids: CASSGRRQGSNTEAFF. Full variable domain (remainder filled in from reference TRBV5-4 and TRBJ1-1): ETGVTQSPTHLIKTRGQQVTLRCSSQSGHNTVSWYQQALGQGPQFIFQYYREEENGRGNFPPRFSGLQFPNYSSELNVNALELDDSALYLCASSGRRQGSNTEAFFGQGTRLTVV.

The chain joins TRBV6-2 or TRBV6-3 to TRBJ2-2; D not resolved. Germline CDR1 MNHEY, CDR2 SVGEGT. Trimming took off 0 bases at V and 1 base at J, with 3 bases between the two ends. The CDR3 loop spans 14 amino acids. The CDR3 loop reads CASSYSRNTGELFF. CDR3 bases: TGTGCCAGCAGTTACTCCAGGAACACCGGGGAGCTGTTTTTT.

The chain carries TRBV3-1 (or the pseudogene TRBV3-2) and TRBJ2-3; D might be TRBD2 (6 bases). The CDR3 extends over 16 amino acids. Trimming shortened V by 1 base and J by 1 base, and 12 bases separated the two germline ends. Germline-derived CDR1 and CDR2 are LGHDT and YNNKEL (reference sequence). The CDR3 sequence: CASSQAASSGTDTQYF. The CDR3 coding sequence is TGTGCCAGCAGCCAAGCAGCGTCTAGCGGCACAGATACGCAGTATTTT.

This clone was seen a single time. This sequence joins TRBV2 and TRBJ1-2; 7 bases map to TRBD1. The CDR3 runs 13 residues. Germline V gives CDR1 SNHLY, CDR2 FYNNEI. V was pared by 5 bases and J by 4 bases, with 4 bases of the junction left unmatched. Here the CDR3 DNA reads TGTGCCAGCAGTCCTAGACAGGGCTATGGCTACACCTTC. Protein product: CASSPRQGYGYTF.

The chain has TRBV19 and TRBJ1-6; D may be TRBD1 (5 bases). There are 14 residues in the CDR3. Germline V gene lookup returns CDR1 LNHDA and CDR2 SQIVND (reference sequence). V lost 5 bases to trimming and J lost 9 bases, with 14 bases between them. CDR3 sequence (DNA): TGTGCCAGTAGTGTTGGCAGGCAGGGTTCACCCCTCCACTTT. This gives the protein CASSVGRQGSPLHF.

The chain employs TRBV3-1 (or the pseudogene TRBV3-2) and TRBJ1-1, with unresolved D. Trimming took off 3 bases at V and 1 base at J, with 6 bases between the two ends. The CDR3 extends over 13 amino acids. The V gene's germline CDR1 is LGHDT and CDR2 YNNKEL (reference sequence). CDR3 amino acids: CASSHDENTEAFF. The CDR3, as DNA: TGTGCCAGCAGCCACGACGAGAACACTGAAGCTTTCTTT.

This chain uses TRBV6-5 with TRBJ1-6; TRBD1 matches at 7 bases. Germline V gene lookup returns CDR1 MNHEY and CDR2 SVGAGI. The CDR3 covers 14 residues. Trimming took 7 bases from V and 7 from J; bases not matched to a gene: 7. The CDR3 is CASTGGTVNSPLHF. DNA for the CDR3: TGTGCCAGCACTGGAGGGACAGTGAATTCACCCCTCCACTTT.

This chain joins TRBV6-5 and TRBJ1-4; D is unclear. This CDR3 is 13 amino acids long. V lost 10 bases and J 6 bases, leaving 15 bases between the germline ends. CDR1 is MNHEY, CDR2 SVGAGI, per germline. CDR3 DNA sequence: TGTGCCACCCAACAAGCAAGTGATGAAAAACTGTTTTTT. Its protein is CATQQASDEKLFF.

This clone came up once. CDR3 sequence: CASSRTAMAGVGYEQYF. The CDR3 bases are TGCGCCAGCAGCCGTACCGCGATGGCGGGAGTTGGGTACGAGCAGTACTTC. This sequence joins TRBV4-3 and TRBJ2-7; 7 bases are shared with TRBD2. Germline assignment: CDR1 LGHNA and CDR2 YSLEER. The CDR3 runs to 17 residues. V shed 4 bases, J shed 4 bases, and the junction held 16 bases outside the gene matches.

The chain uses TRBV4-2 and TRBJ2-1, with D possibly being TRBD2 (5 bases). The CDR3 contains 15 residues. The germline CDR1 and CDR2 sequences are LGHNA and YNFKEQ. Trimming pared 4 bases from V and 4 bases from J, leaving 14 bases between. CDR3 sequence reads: CASSPDSDSYNEQFF. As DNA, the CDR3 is TGTGCCAGCAGCCCAGATAGCGACTCATACAATGAGCAGTTCTTC.

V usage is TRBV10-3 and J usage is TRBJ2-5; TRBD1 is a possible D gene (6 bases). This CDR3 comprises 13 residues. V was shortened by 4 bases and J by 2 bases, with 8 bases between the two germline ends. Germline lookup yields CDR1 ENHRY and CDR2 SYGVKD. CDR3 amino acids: CAISGTAQETQYF. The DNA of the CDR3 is TGTGCCATCAGTGGGACAGCACAAGAGACCCAGTACTTC.

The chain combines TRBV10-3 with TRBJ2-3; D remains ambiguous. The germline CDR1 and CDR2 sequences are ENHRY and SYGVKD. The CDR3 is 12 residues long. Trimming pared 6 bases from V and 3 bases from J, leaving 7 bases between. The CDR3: CAISQGTDTQYF. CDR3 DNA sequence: TGTGCCATCAGCCAAGGGACAGATACGCAGTATTTT.

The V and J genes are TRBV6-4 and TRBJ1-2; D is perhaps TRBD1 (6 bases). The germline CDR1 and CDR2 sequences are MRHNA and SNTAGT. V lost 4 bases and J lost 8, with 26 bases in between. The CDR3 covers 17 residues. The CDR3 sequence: CASSVTVGLDGGGGYTF. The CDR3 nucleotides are TGTGCCAGCAGTGTAACGGTGGGCCTGGATGGGGGCGGAGGCTACACCTTC.